What follows are 5 T cell receptor beta chains derived from one specimen sequenced in a study of shared clonotypes between healthy human individuals. Here immunoSEQ multiplex PCR was the method, and the copy in TCRdb shows in-frame clones only, minus some. The sample lists hundreds of thousands of clones, roughly 97% occurring once. Material: naive CD4+ T cells sorted from blood. Subset reported: CD45RA+ positively selected. The receptors stem from a woman younger than 45 in good health.

The V and J genes are TRBV28 and TRBJ2-7, with 12 bases lining up with TRBD1. There are 14 residues in the CDR3. V lost 8 bases and J lost 0; bases outside the gene matches: 2. Germline V CDR1 and CDR2: MDHEN, SYDVKM. Here the CDR3 DNA reads TGTGCCAGCGGGACAGGGGGCAGCTCCTACGAGCAGTACTTC. Translation gives CASGTGGSSYEQYF.

V gene TRBV27 combines with J gene TRBJ2-3, with TRBD2 identical over 7 bases. The CDR3 spans 15 residues. J lost 8 bases, V lost 5 bases, and 13 bases had no gene match. CDR1 and CDR2 (germline): MNHEY, SMNVEV (reference sequence). The CDR3 DNA follows: TGTGCCAGCAGTATGATAAGCGGGATCGGAGCTACGCAGTATTTT. Amino acids: CASSMISGIGATQYF.

The chain joins TRBV23-1 to TRBJ1-3, with TRBD1 identical over 9 bases. TRBV23-1 is recorded as an ORF, its role being uncertain. The ends lost 8 bases at V and 9 bases at J; junction bases unmatched: 11. The CDR3 length is 14 residues. DNA for the CDR3: TGCGCCAGCGACCGGGACAGGGACCATGGCACCATATATTTT. The encoded protein is CASDRDRDHGTIYF.

The V gene is TRBV7-2, the J gene TRBJ2-5; 7 bases map to TRBD2. The end of the DNA fits TRBJ2-7 better, so the J call may be wrong. Germline-derived CDR1 and CDR2 are SGHTA and FQGNSA. This CDR3 region has 15 residues. The CDR3 region is CASSLAAGGNYEQYF. CDR3 bases: TGTGCCAGCAGCTTAGCGGCCGGGGGGAACTACGAGCAGTACTTC.

The chain carries TRBV4-1 and TRBJ1-2; 7 bases map to TRBD1. The length of the CDR3 is 14 residues. With V trimmed by 2 bases and J by 8 bases, 8 bases remained unmatched. Germline loops: CDR1 MGHRA, CDR2 YSYEKL. CDR3: CASSQPRQGKGYTF. DNA of the CDR3: TGCGCCAGCAGCCAACCCAGACAGGGCAAGGGCTACACCTTC.